This T cell receptor (beta chain) was retrieved from a study of CD8 T cells in Susac syndrome. CD8+ and CD4+ T cells from blood underwent TCR beta sequencing, which was carried out in a high-throughput format. This clonotype has only a few counts. Reverse transcription of about 0.5 to 1 ug RNA was performed with random hexamers. TCR beta CDR3 was amplified by immunoSEQ covering 54 Vbeta and 13 Jbeta. TCRdb reprocessed the immunoSEQ multiplex PCR reads with MiXCR, giving one entry per CDR3 protein. The sample has around 130,000 distinct CDR3 sequences; roughly 80% are singletons. The receptor's source is a human donor with multiple sclerosis. The sample taken for sequencing was CD8+ T cells from PBMCs.

CDR3 sequence reads: CASSIDRGRRYGYTF. The DNA of the CDR3 is TGTGCCAGTAGTATTGACAGGGGGCGACGCTATGGCTACACCTTC. The chain joins TRBV19 to TRBJ1-2, with 10 bases lining up with TRBD1. Germline values: CDR1 LNHDA, CDR2 SQIVND (reference sequence). This CDR3 region has 15 residues. V shed 3 bases, J shed 4 bases, and the junction held 5 bases outside the gene matches.